This T cell receptor (beta chain) was recorded in a study of EBV T-cell therapy then PD-1 blockade in nasopharyngeal carcinoma. Sequencing was performed with immunoSEQ multiplex PCR; in TCRdb, only in-frame clones are kept and a portion is missing. The profile shows around 19,000 clones, around 84% of them singletons. Trimming took 6 bases from V and 3 from J; bases not matched to a gene: 6. CDR1 and CDR2 from the germline V gene are MNHEY and SVGEGT. This CDR3 is built from 14 residues. Specified time point: 266 days after commencement of treatment, after nivolumab therapy. Noted treatment: AdE1-LMPpoly-expanded autologous EBV-specific T-cell therapy followed by anti-PD-1 nivolumab. As concerns this clone: Its antigen is currently unknown.

The clonotype originates from a man aged 40-50 years with nasopharyngeal carcinoma. Sequenced material: CD8+ T cells from blood, taken at roughly day 250 from a patient whose treatment included autologous EBV-specific T cells and nivolumab. The chain has TRBV6-2 or TRBV6-3 and TRBJ2-7; 9 nucleotides agree with TRBD1. Here the CDR3 DNA reads TGTGCCAGCAGCGGGACAGGGTTAAACTACGAGCAGTACTTC. This sequence encodes CASSGTGLNYEQYF.